The T cell receptor beta chain described here comes from a study of blood T cell repertoires in COVID-19. Study at large: Samples of COVID-19 (acute and convalescent) were obtained from the United States, Italy and Spain. PBMCs, B-cell-depleted T cells, or T cells were the source of the cDNA or gDNA that made up the material.

CDR1 is SGHTA, CDR2 FQGTGA, per germline. V lost 3 bases and J lost 8; bases outside the gene matches: 6. This CDR3 has 14 residues. As originally analysed: Nucleated cell number was recorded as an estimate derived from reference gene primer amplification. Produced via immunoSEQ multiplex PCR; TCRdb's table is partial and in-frame only. V and J calls and clone size are given by that table; D and trimming were obtained from the DNA. The sample contains tens of thousands of clones, around 79% of which appear only once. The chain recombines TRBV7-3 with TRBJ1-2; 10 nucleotides agree with TRBD1. The clonotype originates from a man aged 55 to 69 with active or convalescent COVID-19. The specimen sequenced was peripheral blood. In DNA form, the CDR3 reads TGTGCCAGCAGCTTTACCGGGACAGGGGACGGCTACACCTTC. Its translation: CASSFTGTGDGYTF.